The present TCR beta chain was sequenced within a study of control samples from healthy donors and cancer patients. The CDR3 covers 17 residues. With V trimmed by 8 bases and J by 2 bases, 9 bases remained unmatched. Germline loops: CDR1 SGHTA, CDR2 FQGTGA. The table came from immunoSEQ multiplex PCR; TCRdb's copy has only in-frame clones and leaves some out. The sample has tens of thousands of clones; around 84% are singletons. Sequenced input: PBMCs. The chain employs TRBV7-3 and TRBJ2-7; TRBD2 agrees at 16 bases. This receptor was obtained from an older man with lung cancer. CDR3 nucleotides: TGTGCCAGCCCCCAGGGACTAGCGGGGGGGCGGGCCTACGAGCAGTACTTC. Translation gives CASPQGLAGGRAYEQYF.